Listed below are T cell receptor beta chains from one sample, sequenced in a study of somatic mutations in cytotoxic T cells in rheumatoid arthritis. Profiling relied on immunoSEQ multiplex PCR, and the TCRdb table lists in-frame clones only, not all of them. The sample consists of more than 15,000 clones, around 79% of them appearing once. Sample: CD8+ T cells sorted from blood. These receptors were obtained from a woman aged 55-69 years in good health. The CDR3 runs from the conserved cysteine through the conserved F or W. A D gene is named only where the DNA matches it firmly. A row's size may be missing; if present it is once, few, many or a size class.

v_gene: TRBV30; abundance: .; d_gene: TRBD2; j_gene: TRBJ2-1; CDR3nt: TGTGCCTGGGGTCCGGGGACTAGCGGGAACAATGAGCAGTTCTTC; CDR3aa: CAWGPGTSGNNEQFF
v_gene: TRBV4-1; abundance: .; d_gene: TRBD2; j_gene: TRBJ2-7; CDR3nt: TGCGCCAGCGCGGAGGGTAGCGGGGCCTACGAGCAGTACTTC; CDR3aa: CASAEGSGAYEQYF
v_gene: TRBV27; abundance: .; d_gene: .; j_gene: TRBJ1-4; CDR3nt: TGTGCCAGCAGTTTAGACGGAGCAGGTTTAGAGGAAAAACTGTTTTTT; CDR3aa: CASSLDGAGLEEKLFF
v_gene: TRBV6-1; abundance: .; d_gene: .; j_gene: TRBJ2-5; CDR3nt: TGTGCCAGCAGTGACCGAGCCGAAGAGACCCAGTACTTC; CDR3aa: CASSDRAEETQYF
v_gene: TRBV6-1; abundance: .; d_gene: .; j_gene: TRBJ2-7; CDR3nt: TGTGCCAGCAGTGGGGCTTACCAGGGATTCTCCTACGAGCAGTACTTC; CDR3aa: CASSGAYQGFSYEQYF
v_gene: TRBV19; abundance: .; d_gene: .; j_gene: TRBJ2-7; CDR3nt: TGTGCCAGTAGTACCGGGACAAGCTACTACGAGCAGTACTTC; CDR3aa: CASSTGTSYYEQYF
v_gene: TRBV10-1; abundance: .; d_gene: .; j_gene: TRBJ2-7; CDR3nt: TGCGCCAGCAGTCGGAAAGCGCGGGACAGCGCTCGGAACGAGCAGTACTTC; CDR3aa: CASSRKARDSARNEQYF
v_gene: TRBV27; abundance: .; d_gene: TRBD1; j_gene: TRBJ1-1; CDR3nt: TGTGCCAGCAGCATAACGGGACAGGGTGTCCATATGGCTTTCTTT; CDR3aa: CASSITGQGVHMAFF
v_gene: TRBV7-2; abundance: once; d_gene: .; j_gene: TRBJ1-1; CDR3nt: TGTGCCAGCAGCTCTTATGGCCCGGGACACCCGGGGGGGGACACTGAAGCTTTCTTT; CDR3aa: CASSSYGPGHPGGDTEAFF
v_gene: TRBV19; abundance: few; d_gene: .; j_gene: TRBJ2-7; CDR3nt: TGTGCCAGTAGTAAGCCCCCTAACCAGCGTCGGTTCTACGAGCAGTACTTC; CDR3aa: CASSKPPNQRRFYEQYF
v_gene: TRBV2; abundance: .; d_gene: TRBD1; j_gene: TRBJ1-5; CDR3nt: TGTGCCAGCAGCCGCCGGGACAGGGTCAATCAGCCCCAGCATTTT; CDR3aa: CASSRRDRVNQPQHF